A selection of T cell receptor beta chains follows, all from one sample in a study of human T cells and chemical hapten exposure. TCRdb re-derived calls from the RACE reads in MiXCR, one entry per CDR3 protein. Among tens of thousands of distinct CDR3 sequences listed, 9.5% to 10% were seen once. This specimen consisted of whole blood, obtained in connection with sensitization to the hapten diphenylcyclopropenone (DPC). These receptor sequences come from a woman aged 30 to 39 with alopecia areata. Some clones in this sample may be carry-over from other donors' samples. Both conserved end residues are part of each CDR3. D genes are given only for firm matches. The listing skips clone size in some rows; elsewhere it reads once, few, many or a size class.

TRBJ2-1	few	.	TRBV12-3/TRBV12-4	CASNPSRSSYNEQFF	TGTGCCAGCAATCCGAGTCGGAGCTCCTACAATGAGCAGTTCTTC
TRBJ2-5	many	.	TRBV19	CASSMGSNAETQYF	TGTGCCAGTAGTATGGGTTCTAATGCGGAGACCCAGTACTTC
TRBJ1-2	.	.	TRBV7-2	CASSPALGYTF	TGTGCCAGCAGTCCGGCGTTAGGCTACACCTTC
TRBJ2-7	.	.	TRBV6-2/TRBV6-3	CASSAPHRRQYYEQYF	TGTGCCAGCAGTGCCCCGCACCGGAGACAGTATTACGAGCAGTACTTC
TRBJ2-1	few	.	TRBV5-1	CASSLWQGNEQFF	TGCGCCAGCAGCTTGTGGCAGGGCAATGAGCAGTTCTTC
TRBJ1-5	.	.	TRBV29-1	CSVGPGGNQPQHF	TGCAGCGTTGGCCCTGGAGGGAATCAGCCCCAGCATTTT
TRBJ2-1	.	TRBD2	TRBV11-3	CASSLGTTARNEQFF	TGTGCCAGCAGCCTCGGGACTACCGCCCGCAATGAGCAGTTCTTC
TRBJ1-1	.	TRBD1	TRBV14	CASSRQGYTEAFF	TGTGCCAGCAGCCGACAGGGCTACACTGAAGCTTTCTTT
TRBJ2-5	.	.	TRBV12-2	CASRLGIAGGRETQYF	TGTGCAAGTCGCTTAGGCATAGCGGGGGGAAGGGAGACCCAGTACTTC
TRBJ2-7	few	.	TRBV13	CASSPDQRASSYEQYF	TGTGCCAGCAGCCCGGACCAGCGGGCGAGCTCCTACGAGCAGTACTTC
TRBJ2-4	.	.	TRBV5-4	CASSLGDNIQYF	TGTGCCAGCAGCTTGGGGGACAACATTCAGTACTTC
TRBJ1-2	.	TRBD1	TRBV7-9	CASSPLAGQGAGYTF	TGTGCCAGCAGCCCACTCGCCGGACAGGGGGCGGGCTACACCTTC
TRBJ2-1	.	.	TRBV7-6	CASSSNRDTEQFF	TGTGCCAGCAGCTCGAACAGGGATACTGAGCAGTTCTTC
TRBJ2-7	many	TRBD1	TRBV7-2	CASSSPGGPYEQYF	TGTGCCAGCAGCTCCCCAGGGGGCCCCTACGAGCAGTACTTC
TRBJ2-3	.	.	TRBV12-3/TRBV12-4	CASSLGRTTTDTQYF	TGTGCCAGCAGTTTAGGGAGGACCACGACAGATACGCAGTATTTT
TRBJ1-1	.	.	TRBV6-2/TRBV6-3	CASSRPVGRGNTEAFF	TGTGCCAGCAGCCGCCCGGTCGGCAGGGGGAACACTGAAGCTTTCTTT
TRBJ2-7	.	.	TRBV7-3	CASSLRGASYEQYF	TGTGCCAGCAGCTTAAGGGGGGCTAGCTACGAGCAGTACTTC
TRBJ1-1	.	TRBD1	TRBV6-5	CASSSITPLAGGRTEAFF	TGTGCCAGCAGCTCCATAACACCCCTCGCAGGGGGGAGGACTGAAGCTTTCTTT
TRBJ2-3	.	.	TRBV9	CASSVVVATDTQYF	TGTGCCAGCAGCGTAGTAGTCGCCACAGATACGCAGTATTTT
TRBJ2-1	few	.	TRBV6-4	CATLRGPWNEQFF	TGTGCCACCCTAAGGGGCCCATGGAATGAGCAGTTCTTC
TRBJ1-5	few	TRBD1	TRBV7-8	CASSLEGTGMGQPQHF	TGTGCCAGCAGCTTAGAGGGGACAGGGATGGGTCAGCCCCAGCATTTT
TRBJ2-6	many	.	TRBV11-2	CASSSISLTF	TGTGCCAGCAGCTCCATTAGCCTGACTTTC
TRBJ1-5	many	.	TRBV6-1	CASSSVQGSRPQHF	TGTGCCAGCAGTTCCGTACAGGGCTCACGGCCCCAGCATTTT
TRBJ1-5	.	.	TRBV28	CASMTLPGQPQHF	TGTGCCAGCATGACCCTACCCGGCCAGCCCCAGCATTTT
TRBJ2-2	many	.	TRBV9	CASSRTRARTGELFF	TGTGCCAGCAGCCGTACTCGGGCCCGCACCGGGGAGCTGTTTTTT
TRBJ1-6	few	.	TRBV12-3/TRBV12-4	CASSFEMGFSPLHF	TGTGCCAGCAGTTTCGAAATGGGTTTTTCACCCCTCCACTTT
TRBJ2-1	.	.	TRBV7-3	CASSFTGNEQFF	TGTGCCAGCAGTTTCACGGGGAATGAGCAGTTCTTC
TRBJ2-1	.	TRBD1	TRBV7-2	CASSLTGGGFGNEQFF	TGTGCCAGCAGCTTGACAGGGGGCGGTTTTGGCAATGAGCAGTTCTTC
TRBJ1-4	many	.	TRBV2	CASSSWAGTNEKLFF	TGTGCCAGCAGTAGTTGGGCAGGAACTAATGAAAAACTGTTTTTT
TRBJ1-5	many	.	TRBV20-1	CSAISVTENSNQPQHF	TGCAGTGCTATAAGTGTAACCGAGAATAGCAATCAGCCCCAGCATTTT
TRBJ2-6	.	.	TRBV27	CASSDSAGFFSGANVLTF	TGTGCCAGCAGCGATTCGGCGGGGTTCTTCTCTGGGGCCAACGTCCTGACTTTC
TRBJ2-3	many	TRBD2	TRBV11-3	CASSLGGINTDTQYF	TGTGCCAGCAGCTTGGGGGGGATCAACACAGATACGCAGTATTTT
TRBJ1-2	.	.	TRBV28	CASKKPVGRWNGYTF	TGTGCCAGCAAAAAGCCAGTCGGCAGGTGGAATGGCTACACCTTC
TRBJ2-1	many	TRBD2	TRBV18	CASSPQRGYNEQFF	TGTGCCAGCTCACCACAGCGGGGGTACAATGAGCAGTTCTTC
TRBJ2-7	.	TRBD1	TRBV15	CATSVDRVGHEQYF	TGTGCCACCAGCGTGGACAGGGTTGGGCACGAGCAGTACTTC
TRBJ1-1	few	TRBD1	TRBV5-6	CASSFTPRGFRTEAFF	TGTGCCAGCAGCTTTACCCCCAGGGGGTTTAGGACTGAAGCTTTCTTT
TRBJ2-3	many	.	TRBV12-3/TRBV12-4	CASRLTGRVSGASQYF	TGTGCCAGCAGGCTGACAGGGAGGGTTTCTGGAGCTTCGCAGTATTTT
TRBJ2-7	.	.	TRBV7-9	CASSLAGIEQYF	TGTGCCAGCAGCTTAGCCGGTATTGAGCAGTACTTC
TRBJ1-1	many	.	TRBV10-3	CAISEQSNTEAFF	TGTGCCATCAGTGAGCAAAGTAACACTGAAGCTTTCTTT
TRBJ1-5	.	.	TRBV30	CAWSEEGQPQHF	TGTGCCTGGAGTGAGGAAGGGCAGCCCCAGCATTTT
TRBJ1-2	.	TRBD1	TRBV7-2	CASSRGQPYGYTF	TGTGCCAGCAGCCGGGGACAGCCCTATGGCTACACCTTC
TRBJ2-5	many	TRBD1	TRBV6-2/TRBV6-3	CASSYRGTGQQETQYF	TGTGCCAGCAGTTATCGCGGGACAGGCCAACAAGAGACCCAGTACTTC
TRBJ1-2	many	.	TRBV20-1	CSARDRYKGPVDYGYTF	TGCAGTGCTAGAGACAGATATAAGGGCCCAGTGGACTATGGCTACACCTTC